The TCR beta chain described here comes from a study of blood T cell repertoires in COVID-19. The V and J ends lost 4 bases and 3 bases, in that order; junction bases with no gene match: 6. Germline V gene data show CDR1 as MGHRA and CDR2 as YSYEKL. The CDR3 runs to 17 residues. TCRdb keeps only in-frame clones here, not all; method: immunoSEQ multiplex PCR. The sample lists 200,000 to 300,000 clones; roughly 76% were seen once. The chain has TRBV4-1 and TRBJ2-3, with 14 bases matching TRBD2. This clonotype was sampled from a woman at least 80 years old with COVID-19, enrolled during active disease. Sequencing was done on a sample of peripheral blood. The CDR3 DNA sequence: TGCGCCAGCAGCCGGTCCGGGACTAGCGGGAGTACAGATACGCAGTATTTT. Amino acid sequence: CASSRSGTSGSTDTQYF.